The 12 T cell receptor beta chains listed next were all sequenced from one sample in a study of blood T cell repertoires in COVID-19. TCRdb's table, derived via immunoSEQ multiplex PCR, lists solely in-frame clones and lacks some. The table shows about 120,000 clones, with 70% to 90% occurring only once. Sequencing input: peripheral blood. These receptors were obtained from a middle-aged man with acute or convalescent COVID-19.

This clone was found once. V usage is TRBV9 and J usage is TRBJ2-7; D perhaps matches TRBD1 (6 bases). The V end lost 0 bases, the J end lost 1 base, and 11 bases lay between the germline ends. The germline V gene has CDR1 SGDLS and CDR2 YYNGEE. This CDR3 has 15 residues. CDR3 in DNA: TGTGCCAGCAGCGTAGGTAGAGGGGGATCCTACGAGCAGTACTTC. As protein: CASSVGRGGSYEQYF.

V is TRBV4-3 and J is TRBJ1-2; a weak D match, TRBD1 (5 bases). V was clipped by 1 base and J by 0 bases, with 9 bases between them. The CDR3 totals 15 residues. The germline gives CDR1 LGHNA, CDR2 YSLEER. CDR3 sequence reads: CASSQGGSSNYGYTF. CDR3 in DNA: TGCGCCAGCAGCCAAGGGGGCAGTTCTAACTATGGCTACACCTTC.

The J gene is TRBJ1-1, the V gene TRBV5-6; D is unresolved. CDR1 and CDR2 (germline): SGHDT, YYEEEE. This CDR3 is 14 amino acids long. V was shortened by 5 bases and J by 0 bases, with 11 bases between the two germline ends. This chain's CDR3 is CASSFDTVNTEAFF. CDR3 in DNA: TGTGCCAGCAGTTTCGACACAGTGAACACTGAAGCTTTCTTT.

J is TRBJ2-7 and V is TRBV7-3; TRBD2 matches at 7 bases. Germline-derived CDR1 and CDR2 are SGHTA and FQGTGA. The trim removed 2 bases at V and 7 bases at J, leaving 5 bases unmatched. The CDR3 loop spans 13 amino acids. DNA of the CDR3: TGTGCCAGCAGCTTATCGGGGGGAAGAGAGCAGTACTTC. Translating it yields CASSLSGGREQYF.

J is TRBJ2-3 and V is TRBV4-1; 7 nucleotides match TRBD2. From germline, CDR1 is MGHRA and CDR2 YSYEKL. J was trimmed by 0 bases and V by 0 bases; bases with no gene match: 9. The CDR3 has 18 amino acids. CDR3 sequence: CASSQDPARGFSTDTQYF. For the CDR3, the DNA is TGCGCCAGCAGCCAAGACCCCGCGCGGGGGTTTAGCACAGATACGCAGTATTTT.

The chain is built from TRBV24-1 and TRBJ1-1; the D gene is possibly TRBD1 (5 bases). The V gene lost 4 bases and the J gene lost 7 bases, with 9 bases spanning the gap. Germline V gene sequence: CDR1 KGHDR, CDR2 SFDVKD. The CDR3 consists of 12 residues. CDR3 nucleotide sequence: TGTGCCACCAGTGACGCGGACAATGAAGCTTTCTTT. Protein sequence: CATSDADNEAFF.

In its sample, this clone was seen a few times. This chain uses TRBV5-1 with TRBJ2-7, with TRBD2 matching over 7 bases. CDR3 length: 15 amino acids. The J segment lost 0 bases and the V segment lost 4 bases, leaving 7 bases of the junction unmatched. CDR1 and CDR2 from the germline V gene are SGHRS and YFSETQ. For the CDR3, the DNA is TGCGCCAGCAGCCCCTCCGGCGGGGGCTCCTACGAGCAGTACTTC. Its translation: CASSPSGGGSYEQYF.

The gene calls are TRBV6-5 and TRBJ2-3, with 8 nucleotides matching TRBD2. V shed 1 base, J shed 6 bases, and the junction held 9 bases outside the gene matches. CDR3 length: 16 residues. The germline gives CDR1 MNHEY, CDR2 SVGAGI. The CDR3 nucleotides read TGTGCCAGCAGTTACTATGGCGGGGGGAGCAAGGATACGCAGTATTTT. As protein: CASSYYGGGSKDTQYF.

V gene TRBV27 combines with J gene TRBJ2-1; 11 nucleotides match TRBD1. V shed 5 bases and J 8 bases; nucleotides not matched to a gene: 5. The length of the CDR3 is 14 residues. Germline V CDR1 and CDR2: MNHEY, SMNVEV (reference sequence). CDR3: CASSPGQGGDEQFF. The CDR3 DNA is TGTGCCAGCAGTCCGGGACAGGGGGGGGATGAGCAGTTCTTC.

V usage is TRBV6-5 and J usage is TRBJ2-3; 8 nucleotides match TRBD2. Trimming at V came to 7 bases and at J to 3 bases, leaving 6 bases not matched to a gene. This CDR3 contains 14 residues. Germline CDR1 is MNHEY and CDR2 is SVGAGI. In nucleotides, the CDR3 is TGTGCCAGCACCGGGGGGGCCGAGACAGATACGCAGTATTTT. This translates into CASTGGAETDTQYF.

This sequence joins TRBV6-5 and TRBJ2-7; 9 bases match TRBD1. The CDR3 is 13 residues long. Trimming removed 10 bases from V and 5 bases from J; junction bases left unmatched: 9. CDR1 and CDR2 from the germline V gene are MNHEY and SVGAGI. CDR3 in amino acids: CATLDRGVDEQYF. The CDR3 nucleotides read TGTGCCACCCTAGACAGGGGGGTGGACGAGCAGTACTTC.

V is TRBV5-1 and J is TRBJ2-7; TRBD1 is a possible D gene (6 bases). The CDR3 spans 15 residues. The germline CDR1 and CDR2 sequences are SGHRS and YFSETQ. The ends were cut back, 4 bases at V and 0 bases at J, with 14 bases in the middle. The CDR3 DNA sequence: TGCGCCAGCAGCCCGATCCCGGACAGCTCCTACGAGCAGTACTTC. As protein: CASSPIPDSSYEQYF.